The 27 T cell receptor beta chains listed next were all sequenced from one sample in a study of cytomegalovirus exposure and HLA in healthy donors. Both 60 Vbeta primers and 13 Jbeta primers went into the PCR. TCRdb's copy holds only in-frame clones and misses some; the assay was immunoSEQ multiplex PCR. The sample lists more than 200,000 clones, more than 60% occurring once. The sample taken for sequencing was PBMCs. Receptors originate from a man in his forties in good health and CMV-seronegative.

The CDR3 sequence: CASSNTENTEAFF. The CDR3 DNA reads TGTGCCAGCAGCAATACAGAGAACACTGAAGCTTTCTTT. The gene calls are TRBV6-1 and TRBJ1-1; no clear D gene. The CDR3 runs 13 residues. V gave up 6 bases and J gave up 1 base, with 9 bases separating them. Germline V gene data show CDR1 as MNHNS and CDR2 as SASEGT.

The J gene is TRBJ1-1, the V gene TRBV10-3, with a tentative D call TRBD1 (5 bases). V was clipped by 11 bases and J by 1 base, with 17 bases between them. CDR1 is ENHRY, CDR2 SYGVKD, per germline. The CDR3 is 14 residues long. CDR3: CAVHRDLTNTEAFF. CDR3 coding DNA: TGTGCCGTCCATAGGGACTTAACGAACACTGAAGCTTTCTTT.

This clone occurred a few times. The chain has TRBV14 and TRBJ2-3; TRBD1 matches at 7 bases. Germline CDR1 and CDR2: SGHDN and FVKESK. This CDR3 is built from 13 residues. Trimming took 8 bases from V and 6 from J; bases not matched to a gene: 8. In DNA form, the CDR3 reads TGTGCCAGCCAGGGGACAGTCCAGGATACGCAGTATTTT. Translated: CASQGTVQDTQYF.

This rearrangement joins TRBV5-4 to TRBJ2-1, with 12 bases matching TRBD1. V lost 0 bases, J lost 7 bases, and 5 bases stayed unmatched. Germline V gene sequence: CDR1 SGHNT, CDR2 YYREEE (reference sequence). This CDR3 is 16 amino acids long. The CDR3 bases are TGTGCCAGCAGCTTGGGGGGGACAGGGGGCTTGAATGAGCAGTTCTTC. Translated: CASSLGGTGGLNEQFF.

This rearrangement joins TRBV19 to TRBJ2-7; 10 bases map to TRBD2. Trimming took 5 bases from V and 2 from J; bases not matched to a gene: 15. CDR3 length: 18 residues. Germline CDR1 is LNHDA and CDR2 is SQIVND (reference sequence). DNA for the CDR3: TGTGCCAGTAGTCGCCAGCGAACCGGGACTAGCGCCACCTACGAGCAGTACTTC. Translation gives CASSRQRTGTSATYEQYF.

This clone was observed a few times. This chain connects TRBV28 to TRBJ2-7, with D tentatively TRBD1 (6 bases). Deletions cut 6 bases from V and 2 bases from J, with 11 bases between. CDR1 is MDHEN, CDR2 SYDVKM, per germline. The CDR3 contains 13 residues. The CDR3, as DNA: TGTGCCAGCAGGGGGGCCGAGCCCTACGAGCAGTACTTC. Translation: CASRGAEPYEQYF.

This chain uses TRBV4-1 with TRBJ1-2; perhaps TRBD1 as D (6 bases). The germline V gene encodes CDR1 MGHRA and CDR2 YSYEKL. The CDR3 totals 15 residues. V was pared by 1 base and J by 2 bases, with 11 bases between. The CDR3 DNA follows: TGCGCCAGCAGCCAAGGAGACAGGTCGAACTATGGCTACACCTTC. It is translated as CASSQGDRSNYGYTF.

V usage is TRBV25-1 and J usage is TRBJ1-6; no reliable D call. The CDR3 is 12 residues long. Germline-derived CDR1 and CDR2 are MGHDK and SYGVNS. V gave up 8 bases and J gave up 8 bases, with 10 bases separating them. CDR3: CASSLGYSPLHF. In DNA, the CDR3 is TGTGCCAGCTCCCTCGGGTATTCACCCCTCCACTTT.

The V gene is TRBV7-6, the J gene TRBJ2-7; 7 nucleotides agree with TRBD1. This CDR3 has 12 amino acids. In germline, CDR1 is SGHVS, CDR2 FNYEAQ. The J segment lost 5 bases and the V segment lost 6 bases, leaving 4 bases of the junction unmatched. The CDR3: CASSPTGDEQYF. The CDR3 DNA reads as TGTGCCAGCAGTCCTACAGGGGACGAGCAGTACTTC. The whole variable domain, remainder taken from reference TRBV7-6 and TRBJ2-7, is GAGVSQSPRYKVTKRGQDVALRCDPISGHVSLYWYRQALGQGPEFLTYFNYEAQQDKSGLPNDRFSAERPEGSISTLTIQRTEQRDSAMYRCASSPTGDEQYFGPGTRLTVT.

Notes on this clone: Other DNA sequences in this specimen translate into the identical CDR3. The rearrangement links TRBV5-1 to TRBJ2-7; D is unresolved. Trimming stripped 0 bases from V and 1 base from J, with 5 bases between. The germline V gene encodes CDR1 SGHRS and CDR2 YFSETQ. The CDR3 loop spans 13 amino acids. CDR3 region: CASSLVSSYEQYF. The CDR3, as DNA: TGCGCCAGCAGCTTGGTTAGTTCCTACGAGCAGTACTTC.

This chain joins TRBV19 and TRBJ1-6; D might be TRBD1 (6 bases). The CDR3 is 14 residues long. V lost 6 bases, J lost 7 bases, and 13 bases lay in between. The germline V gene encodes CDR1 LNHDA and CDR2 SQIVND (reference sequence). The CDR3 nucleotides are TGTGCCAGTAGCTTTGAGGGGGGGAATTCACCCCTCCACTTT. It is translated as CASSFEGGNSPLHF.

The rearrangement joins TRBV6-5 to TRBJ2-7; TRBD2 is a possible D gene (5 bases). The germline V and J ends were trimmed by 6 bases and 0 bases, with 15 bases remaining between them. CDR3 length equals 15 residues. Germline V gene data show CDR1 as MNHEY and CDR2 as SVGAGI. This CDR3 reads CASSPRAQSSYEQYF. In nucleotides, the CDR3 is TGTGCCAGCAGCCCGCGGGCCCAGAGCTCCTACGAGCAGTACTTC.

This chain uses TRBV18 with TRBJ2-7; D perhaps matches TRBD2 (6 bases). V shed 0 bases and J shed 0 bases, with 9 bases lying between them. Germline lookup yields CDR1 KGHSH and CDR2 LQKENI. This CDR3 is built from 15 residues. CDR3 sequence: CASSPPWGDSYEQYF. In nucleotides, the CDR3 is TGTGCCAGCTCACCACCGTGGGGGGACTCCTACGAGCAGTACTTC.

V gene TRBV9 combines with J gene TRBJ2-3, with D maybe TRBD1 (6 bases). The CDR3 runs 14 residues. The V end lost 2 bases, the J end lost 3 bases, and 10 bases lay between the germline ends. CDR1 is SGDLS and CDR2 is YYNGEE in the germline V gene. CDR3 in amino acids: CASSVGHVTDTQYF. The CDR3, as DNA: TGTGCCAGCAGCGTGGGACACGTAACAGATACGCAGTATTTT.

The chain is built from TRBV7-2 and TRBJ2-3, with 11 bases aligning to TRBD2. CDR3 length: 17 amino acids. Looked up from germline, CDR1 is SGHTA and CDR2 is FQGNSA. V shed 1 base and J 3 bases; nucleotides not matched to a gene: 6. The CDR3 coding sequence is TGTGCCAGCAGCTTAGACTTACTAGCGGGAGTAACAGATACGCAGTATTTT. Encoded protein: CASSLDLLAGVTDTQYF.

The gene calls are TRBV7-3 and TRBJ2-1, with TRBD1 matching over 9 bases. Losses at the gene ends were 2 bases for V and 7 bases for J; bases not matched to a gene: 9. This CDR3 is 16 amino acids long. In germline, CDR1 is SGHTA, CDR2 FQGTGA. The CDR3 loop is CASSLPGQGIVNEQFF. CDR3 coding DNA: TGTGCCAGCAGCTTACCGGGACAGGGCATAGTGAATGAGCAGTTCTTC.

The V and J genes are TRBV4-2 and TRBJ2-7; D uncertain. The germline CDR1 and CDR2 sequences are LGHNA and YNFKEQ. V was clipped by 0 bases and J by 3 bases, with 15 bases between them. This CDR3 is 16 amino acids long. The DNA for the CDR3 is TGTGCCAGCAGCCAAGAGGAGCCCACACCCATCTACGAGCAGTACTTC. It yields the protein CASSQEEPTPIYEQYF.

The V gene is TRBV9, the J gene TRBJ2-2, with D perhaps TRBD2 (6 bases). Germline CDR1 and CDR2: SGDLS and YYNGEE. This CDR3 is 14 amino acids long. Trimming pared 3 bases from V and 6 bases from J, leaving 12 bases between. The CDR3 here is CASSGRGYPGELFF. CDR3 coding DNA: TGTGCCAGCAGCGGTCGGGGGTACCCCGGGGAGCTGTTTTTT.

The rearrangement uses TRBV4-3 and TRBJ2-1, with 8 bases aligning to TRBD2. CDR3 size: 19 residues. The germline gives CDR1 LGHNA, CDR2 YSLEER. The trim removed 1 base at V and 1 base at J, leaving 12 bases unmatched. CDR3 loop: CASSQGVSGTSRSYNEQFF. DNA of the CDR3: TGCGCCAGCAGCCAAGGGGTTTCGGGGACTAGTCGGTCCTACAATGAGCAGTTCTTC.

The CDR3 DNA is TGTGCCAGCAGTCAAACAGAACAGAACACTGAAGCTTTCTTT. This codes for CASSQTEQNTEAFF. This chain uses TRBV2 with TRBJ1-1; D gene ambiguous. CDR1 is SNHLY and CDR2 is FYNNEI in the germline V gene. Trimming cost V 5 bases and J 1 base, with 11 bases left between them. CDR3 size: 14 residues.

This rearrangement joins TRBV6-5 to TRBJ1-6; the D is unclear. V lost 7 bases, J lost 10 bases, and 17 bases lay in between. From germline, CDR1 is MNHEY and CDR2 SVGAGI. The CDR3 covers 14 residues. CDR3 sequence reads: CASTTTGKGSPLHF. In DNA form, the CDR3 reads TGTGCCAGCACGACTACGGGGAAAGGGTCACCCCTCCACTTT.

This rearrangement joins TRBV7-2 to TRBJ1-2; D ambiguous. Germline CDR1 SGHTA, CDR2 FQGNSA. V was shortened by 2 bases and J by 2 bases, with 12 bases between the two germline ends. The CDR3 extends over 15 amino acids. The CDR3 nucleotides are TGTGCCAGCAGCTTATTCCCTCCAGCGAACTATGGCTACACCTTC. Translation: CASSLFPPANYGYTF.

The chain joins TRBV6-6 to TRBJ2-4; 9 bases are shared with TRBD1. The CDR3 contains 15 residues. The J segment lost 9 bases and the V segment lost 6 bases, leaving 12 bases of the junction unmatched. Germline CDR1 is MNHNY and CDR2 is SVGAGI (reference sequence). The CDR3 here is CASRPMGQGRSIQYF. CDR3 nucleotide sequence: TGTGCCAGCAGACCGATGGGACAGGGACGTAGCATTCAGTACTTC.

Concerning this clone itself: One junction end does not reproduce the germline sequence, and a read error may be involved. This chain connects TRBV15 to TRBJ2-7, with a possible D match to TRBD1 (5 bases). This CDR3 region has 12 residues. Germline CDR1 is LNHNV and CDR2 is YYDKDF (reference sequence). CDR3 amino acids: CATSALRGSIFF. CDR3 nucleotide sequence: TGTGCCACCAGCGCTCTTAGGGGTTCTATTTTCTTC.

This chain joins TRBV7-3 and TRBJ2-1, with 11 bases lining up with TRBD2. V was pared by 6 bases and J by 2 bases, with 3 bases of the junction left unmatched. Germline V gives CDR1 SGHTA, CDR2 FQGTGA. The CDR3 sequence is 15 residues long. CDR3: CASRYSGRAYNEQFF. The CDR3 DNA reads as TGTGCCAGCAGATATAGCGGGAGGGCCTACAATGAGCAGTTCTTC.

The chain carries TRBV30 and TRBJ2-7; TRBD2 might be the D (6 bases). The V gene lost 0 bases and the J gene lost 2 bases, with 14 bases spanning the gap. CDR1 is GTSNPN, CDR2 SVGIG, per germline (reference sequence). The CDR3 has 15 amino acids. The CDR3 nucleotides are TGTGCCTGGAGTGTAGGAGGGCCACTAACCTACGAGCAGTACTTC. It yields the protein CAWSVGGPLTYEQYF.

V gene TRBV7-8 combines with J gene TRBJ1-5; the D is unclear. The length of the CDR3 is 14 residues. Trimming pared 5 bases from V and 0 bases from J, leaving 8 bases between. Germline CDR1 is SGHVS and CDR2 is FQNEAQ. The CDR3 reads CASSGSYSNQPQHF. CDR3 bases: TGTGCCAGCAGCGGGAGTTATAGCAATCAGCCCCAGCATTTT.